This TCR beta chain appears in the sequencing data of a study of OX40 agonist ivuxolimab in advanced cancers. Study information: Partial response was recorded in three patients: one hepatocellular carcinoma and two cutaneous melanoma cases.

Autoimmune disease history or systemic immunosuppression was exclusionary. This clone was counted a few times. Method: immunoSEQ multiplex PCR; TCRdb's copy keeps in-frame clones and lacks some. Here the sample spans around 56,000 clones, approximately 86% being singletons. Germline V lookup: CDR1 MNHNY, CDR2 SVGAGI (reference sequence). The CDR3 extends over 14 amino acids. The V and J ends lost 7 bases and 2 bases, in that order; junction bases with no gene match: 6. This sequence originates from an adult with an advanced solid tumor such as melanoma, head and neck, liver or kidney cancer. Sequencing used CD4+ or CD8+ T cells sorted from blood, obtained in a trial of the OX40 agonist ivuxolimab. The chain has TRBV6-6 and TRBJ1-2; 8 bases map to TRBD1. The CDR3 reads CASMRGQGNYGYTF. CDR3 DNA sequence: TGTGCCAGCATGCGAGGACAGGGCAACTATGGCTACACCTTC.